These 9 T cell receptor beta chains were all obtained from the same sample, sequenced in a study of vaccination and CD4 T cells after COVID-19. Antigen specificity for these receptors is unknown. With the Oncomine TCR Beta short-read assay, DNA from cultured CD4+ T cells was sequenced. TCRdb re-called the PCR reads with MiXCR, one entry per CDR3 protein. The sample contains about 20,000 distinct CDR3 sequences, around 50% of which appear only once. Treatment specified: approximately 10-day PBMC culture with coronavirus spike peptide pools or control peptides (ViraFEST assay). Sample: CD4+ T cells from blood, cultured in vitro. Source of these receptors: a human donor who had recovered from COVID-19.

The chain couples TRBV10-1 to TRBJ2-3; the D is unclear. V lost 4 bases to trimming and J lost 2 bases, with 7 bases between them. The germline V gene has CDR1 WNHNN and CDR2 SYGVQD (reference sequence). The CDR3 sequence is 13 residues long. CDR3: CASSGSSTDTQYF. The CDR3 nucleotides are TGCGCCAGCAGTGGGAGTTCCACAGATACGCAGTATTTT.

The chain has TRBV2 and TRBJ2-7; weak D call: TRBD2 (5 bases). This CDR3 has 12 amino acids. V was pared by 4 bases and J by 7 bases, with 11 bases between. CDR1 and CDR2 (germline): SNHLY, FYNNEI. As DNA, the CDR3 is TGTGCCAGCAGTGCGAGACCGGGGGAGCAGTACTTC. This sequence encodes CASSARPGEQYF.

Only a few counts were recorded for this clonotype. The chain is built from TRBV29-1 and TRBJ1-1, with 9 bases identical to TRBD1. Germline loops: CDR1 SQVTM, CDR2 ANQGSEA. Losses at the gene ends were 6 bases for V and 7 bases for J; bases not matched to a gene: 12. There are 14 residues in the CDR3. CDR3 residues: CSVEKQGAHHEAFF. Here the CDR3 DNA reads TGCAGCGTAGAAAAACAGGGGGCACACCATGAAGCTTTCTTT.

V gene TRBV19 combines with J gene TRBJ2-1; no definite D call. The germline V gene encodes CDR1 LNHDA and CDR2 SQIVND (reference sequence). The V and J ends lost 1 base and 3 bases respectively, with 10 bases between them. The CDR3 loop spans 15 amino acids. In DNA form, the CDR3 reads TGTGCCAGTAGTATAGGTCAGACGTACTACAATGAGCAGTTCTTC. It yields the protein CASSIGQTYYNEQFF.

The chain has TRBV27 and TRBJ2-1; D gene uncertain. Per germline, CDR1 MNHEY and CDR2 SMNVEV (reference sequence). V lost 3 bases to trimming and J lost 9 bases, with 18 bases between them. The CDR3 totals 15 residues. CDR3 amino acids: CASSFWGSMAIEQFF. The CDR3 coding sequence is TGTGCCAGCAGTTTTTGGGGTTCCATGGCAATTGAGCAGTTCTTC.

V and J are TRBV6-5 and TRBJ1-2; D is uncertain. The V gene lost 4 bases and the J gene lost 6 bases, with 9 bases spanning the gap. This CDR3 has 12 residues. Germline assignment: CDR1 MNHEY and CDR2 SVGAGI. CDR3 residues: CASSLWGNGYTF. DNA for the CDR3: TGTGCCAGCAGTTTATGGGGAAATGGCTACACCTTC.

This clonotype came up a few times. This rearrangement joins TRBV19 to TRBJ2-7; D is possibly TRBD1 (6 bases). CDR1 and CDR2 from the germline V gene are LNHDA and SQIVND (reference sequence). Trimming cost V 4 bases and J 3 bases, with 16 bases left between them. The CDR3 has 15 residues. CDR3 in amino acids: CASSRNGQNDYEQYF. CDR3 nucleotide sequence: TGTGCCAGTAGTAGGAACGGACAGAATGACTACGAGCAGTACTTC.

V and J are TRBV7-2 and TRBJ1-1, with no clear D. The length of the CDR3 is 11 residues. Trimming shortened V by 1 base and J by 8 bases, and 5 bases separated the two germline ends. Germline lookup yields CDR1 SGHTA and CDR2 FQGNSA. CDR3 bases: TGTGCCAGCAGCTTAGGTGTAGAAGCTTTCTTT. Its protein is CASSLGVEAFF.

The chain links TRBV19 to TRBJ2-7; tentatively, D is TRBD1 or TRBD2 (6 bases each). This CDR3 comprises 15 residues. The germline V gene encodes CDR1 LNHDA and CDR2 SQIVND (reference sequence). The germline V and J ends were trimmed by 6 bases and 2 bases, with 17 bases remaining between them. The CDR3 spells CASRPPKGGPYEQYF. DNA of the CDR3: TGTGCCAGTAGACCACCCAAGGGGGGCCCCTACGAGCAGTACTTC.